This is a list of T cell receptor beta chains from one sample in a study of CXCR3-negative and CXCR3-positive naive CD8 T cells. TCRdb re-called the 5' RACE reads, yielding one record per CDR3 amino acid sequence without DNA. The clone table shows around 120,000 distinct CDR3 sequences, with the ten largest holding under 0.75%. The sample taken for sequencing was naive CXCR3+ CD8+ T cells from blood. The receptors derive from a human donor in good health. Some clones in this sample may be carry-over from other donors' samples. Each CDR3 is given with its conserved first and last residue.

j_call: TRBJ2-2
v_call: TRBV6-5
cdr3_aa: CASSHTRSFFSGELFF

j_call: TRBJ1-1
v_call: TRBV7-8
cdr3_aa: CANSLDGGGGTQAFF

j_call: TRBJ2-7
v_call: TRBV6-1
cdr3_aa: CASSYVGSNYEQYF

j_call: TRBJ2-7
v_call: TRBV15
cdr3_aa: CATSRPDSNPANEQYF

j_call: TRBJ2-3
v_call: TRBV20-1
cdr3_aa: CSARWSLGTDTQYF

j_call: TRBJ1-1
v_call: TRBV6-1
cdr3_aa: CASSSDRRGKNTEAFF

j_call: TRBJ2-7
v_call: TRBV20-1
cdr3_aa: CSAREGDGASYEQYF

j_call: TRBJ2-7
v_call: TRBV28
cdr3_aa: CASSGIWDRALAGEAYEQYF

j_call: TRBJ2-7
v_call: TRBV27
cdr3_aa: CASSPPERVYEQYF

j_call: TRBJ1-1
v_call: TRBV7-9
cdr3_aa: CASSPPLGVNTEAFF

j_call: TRBJ2-7
v_call: TRBV28
cdr3_aa: CASSPATLPGEQYF

j_call: TRBJ2-3
v_call: TRBV5-6
cdr3_aa: CASSWGGSDTQYF

j_call: TRBJ1-2
v_call: TRBV12-3/TRBV12-4
cdr3_aa: CASSLLGQAYGYTF

j_call: TRBJ1-1
v_call: TRBV20-1
cdr3_aa: CSALTGLNTEAFF

j_call: TRBJ1-1
v_call: TRBV20-1
cdr3_aa: CSGGDRETYEAFF

j_call: TRBJ2-3
v_call: TRBV28
cdr3_aa: CASSFRSGIDTQYF

j_call: TRBJ1-1
v_call: TRBV30
cdr3_aa: CAWSDSGIAEAFF

j_call: TRBJ2-3
v_call: TRBV29-1
cdr3_aa: CSVEGSSGENTDTQYF

j_call: TRBJ2-1
v_call: TRBV7-9
cdr3_aa: CASSPPGTSGFNEQFF

j_call: TRBJ2-3
v_call: TRBV5-5
cdr3_aa: CASSLEYSGLDTQYF

j_call: TRBJ2-1
v_call: TRBV28
cdr3_aa: CASSLLQGGEQFF

j_call: TRBJ1-2
v_call: TRBV29-1
cdr3_aa: CSVEIRGPPLEGYTF

j_call: TRBJ2-1
v_call: TRBV30
cdr3_aa: CAWSVTGEQFF

j_call: TRBJ2-7
v_call: TRBV20-1
cdr3_aa: CSARERTGFYYEQYF

j_call: TRBJ1-1
v_call: TRBV29-1
cdr3_aa: CSVEGYGPEAFF

j_call: TRBJ2-1
v_call: TRBV7-3
cdr3_aa: CASSLSHRGLNEQFF

j_call: TRBJ2-5
v_call: TRBV28
cdr3_aa: CASSLSVEGLQETQYF

j_call: TRBJ2-7
v_call: TRBV30
cdr3_aa: CAWSVRGLSSYEQYF

j_call: TRBJ2-7
v_call: TRBV28
cdr3_aa: CASSLRGSDYEQYF

j_call: TRBJ2-2
v_call: TRBV7-2
cdr3_aa: CASSSPTGLTGELFF

j_call: TRBJ2-1
v_call: TRBV20-1
cdr3_aa: CSARDPGGGHEQFF

j_call: TRBJ2-3
v_call: TRBV29-1
cdr3_aa: CSVEGTFYTDTQYF

j_call: TRBJ1-6
v_call: TRBV29-1
cdr3_aa: CSVAETSGSPLHF

j_call: TRBJ2-3
v_call: TRBV4-3
cdr3_aa: CASSQDPAANSDTQYF

j_call: TRBJ2-5
v_call: TRBV27
cdr3_aa: CASSSTGGAGETQYF

j_call: TRBJ1-5
v_call: TRBV25-1
cdr3_aa: CASSDSVTSNQPQHF

j_call: TRBJ1-2
v_call: TRBV3-1
cdr3_aa: CASSQDSGTGRFYTF

j_call: TRBJ2-7
v_call: TRBV25-1
cdr3_aa: CASSDQARDGQYF

j_call: TRBJ1-2
v_call: TRBV30
cdr3_aa: CAWSTLLRQRYGYTF

j_call: TRBJ2-7
v_call: TRBV25-1
cdr3_aa: CASSERTYEQYF

j_call: TRBJ2-7
v_call: TRBV15
cdr3_aa: CATSRDPGELAPRAYEQYF

j_call: TRBJ2-1
v_call: TRBV21-1
cdr3_aa: CATGLAGGTTYNEQFF